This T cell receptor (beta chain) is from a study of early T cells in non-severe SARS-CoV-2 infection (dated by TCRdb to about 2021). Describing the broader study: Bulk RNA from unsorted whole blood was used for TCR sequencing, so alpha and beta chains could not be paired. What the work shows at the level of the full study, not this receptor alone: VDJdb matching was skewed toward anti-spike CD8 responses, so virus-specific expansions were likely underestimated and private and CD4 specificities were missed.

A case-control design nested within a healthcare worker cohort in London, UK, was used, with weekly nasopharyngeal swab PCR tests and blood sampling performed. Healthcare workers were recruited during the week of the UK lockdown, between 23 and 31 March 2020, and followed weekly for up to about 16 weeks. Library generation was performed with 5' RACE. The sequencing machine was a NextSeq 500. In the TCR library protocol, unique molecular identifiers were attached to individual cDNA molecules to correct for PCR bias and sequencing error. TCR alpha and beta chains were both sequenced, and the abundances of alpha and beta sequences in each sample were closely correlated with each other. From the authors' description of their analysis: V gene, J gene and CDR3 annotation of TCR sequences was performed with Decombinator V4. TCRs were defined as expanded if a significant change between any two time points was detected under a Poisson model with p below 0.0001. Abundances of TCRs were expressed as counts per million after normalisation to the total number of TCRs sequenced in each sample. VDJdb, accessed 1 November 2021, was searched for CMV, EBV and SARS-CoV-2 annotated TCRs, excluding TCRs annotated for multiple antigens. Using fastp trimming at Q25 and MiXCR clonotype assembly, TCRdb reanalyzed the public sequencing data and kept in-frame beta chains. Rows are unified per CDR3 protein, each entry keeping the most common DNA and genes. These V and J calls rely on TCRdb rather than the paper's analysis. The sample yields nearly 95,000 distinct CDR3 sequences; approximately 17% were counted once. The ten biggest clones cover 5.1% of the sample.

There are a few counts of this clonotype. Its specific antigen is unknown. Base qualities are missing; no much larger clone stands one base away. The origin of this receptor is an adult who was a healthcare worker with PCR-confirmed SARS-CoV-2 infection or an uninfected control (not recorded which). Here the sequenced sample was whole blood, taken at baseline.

Read as DNA, the sequence is TGTGCCAGCAAAGGAGGGGAGAACATTCAGTACTTC. The translation is CASKGGENIQYF. The chain uses TRBV6-6 and TRBJ2-4; tentative D gene TRBD2, with 6 bases matching. V is reduced by 7 bases and J by 7 bases, leaving a spacing of 11 bases between them. The germline V gene (reference sequence) specifies MNHNY as CDR1 and SVGAGI as CDR2. The CDR3 goes from the cysteine to the phenylalanine over 12 residues. Of all the DNA, just the CDR3 is kept, 36 bases in frame from base 1.